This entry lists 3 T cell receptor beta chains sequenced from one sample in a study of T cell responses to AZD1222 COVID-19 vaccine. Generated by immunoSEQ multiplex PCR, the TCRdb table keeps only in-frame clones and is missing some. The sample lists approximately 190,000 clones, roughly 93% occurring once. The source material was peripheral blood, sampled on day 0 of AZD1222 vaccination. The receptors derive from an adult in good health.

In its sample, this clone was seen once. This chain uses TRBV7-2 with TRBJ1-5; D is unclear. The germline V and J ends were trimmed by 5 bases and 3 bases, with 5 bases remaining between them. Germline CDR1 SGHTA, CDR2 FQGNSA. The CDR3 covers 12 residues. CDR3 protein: CASSRDNQPQHF. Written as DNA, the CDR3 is TGTGCCAGCAGCAGGGACAATCAGCCCCAGCATTTT.

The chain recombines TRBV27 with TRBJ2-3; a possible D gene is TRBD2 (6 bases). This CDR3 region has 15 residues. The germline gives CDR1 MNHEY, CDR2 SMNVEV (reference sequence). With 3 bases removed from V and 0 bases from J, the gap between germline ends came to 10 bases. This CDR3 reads CASSFLAPSTDTQYF. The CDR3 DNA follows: TGTGCCAGCAGTTTTCTAGCGCCTAGCACAGATACGCAGTATTTT.

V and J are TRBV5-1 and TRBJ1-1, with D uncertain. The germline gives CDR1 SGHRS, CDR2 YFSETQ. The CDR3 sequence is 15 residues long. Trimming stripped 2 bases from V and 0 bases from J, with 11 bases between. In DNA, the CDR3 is TGCGCCAGCAGCTTACAAGGCACCATGAACACTGAAGCTTTCTTT. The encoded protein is CASSLQGTMNTEAFF.